The present entry profiles one TCR beta chain with its context. The data originate from a study of blood T cell repertoires in COVID-19. Study summary: Whether acute or convalescent, the COVID-19 samples came from the United States, Italy and Spain.

As processed by the authors: Quantification of nucleated cells was approximated via reference gene primer amplification. Assay used: immunoSEQ multiplex PCR; TCRdb lists only in-frame clones, some missing. The DNA gave D and trimming, while V, J and clone size come from that table. Of about 220,000 clones listed, around 88% are singletons. The study recruited people aged about 18 to 95 years across approximately 23 US areas. The CDR3 extends over 15 amino acids. Germline V gene lookup returns CDR1 MGHRA and CDR2 YSYEKL. V lost 2 bases and J lost 3; bases outside the gene matches: 5. Sequenced input: PBMCs or T cells enriched from blood (not recorded which). The V call is TRBV4-1, the J call TRBJ2-5; the match to TRBD2 covers 8 bases. The receptor was isolated from a woman between 45 and 60 years old with acute COVID-19. CDR3 nucleotide sequence: TGCGCCAGCAGCCAACTACTAGCGGCAAAAGAGACCCAGTACTTC. This translates into CASSQLLAAKETQYF.